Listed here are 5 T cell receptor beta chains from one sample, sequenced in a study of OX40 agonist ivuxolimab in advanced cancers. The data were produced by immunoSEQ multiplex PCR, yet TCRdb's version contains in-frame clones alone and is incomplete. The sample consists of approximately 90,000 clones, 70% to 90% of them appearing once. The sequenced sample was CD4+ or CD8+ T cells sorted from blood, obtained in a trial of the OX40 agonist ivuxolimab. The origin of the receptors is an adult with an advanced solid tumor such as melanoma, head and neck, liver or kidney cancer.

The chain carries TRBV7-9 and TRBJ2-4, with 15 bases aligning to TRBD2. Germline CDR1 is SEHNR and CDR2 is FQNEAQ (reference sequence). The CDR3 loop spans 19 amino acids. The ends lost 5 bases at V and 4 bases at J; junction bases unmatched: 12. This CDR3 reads CASSLTPGLAGGPKNIQYF. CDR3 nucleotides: TGTGCCAGCAGCCTGACTCCGGGACTAGCGGGGGGTCCTAAAAACATTCAGTACTTC.

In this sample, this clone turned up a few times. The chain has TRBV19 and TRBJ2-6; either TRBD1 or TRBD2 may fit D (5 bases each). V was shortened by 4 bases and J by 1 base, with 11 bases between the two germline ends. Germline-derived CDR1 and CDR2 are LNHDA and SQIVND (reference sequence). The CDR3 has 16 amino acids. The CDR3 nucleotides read TGTGCCAGTAGTACTCGGGACCTTTCTGGGGCCAACGTCCTGACTTTC. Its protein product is CASSTRDLSGANVLTF.

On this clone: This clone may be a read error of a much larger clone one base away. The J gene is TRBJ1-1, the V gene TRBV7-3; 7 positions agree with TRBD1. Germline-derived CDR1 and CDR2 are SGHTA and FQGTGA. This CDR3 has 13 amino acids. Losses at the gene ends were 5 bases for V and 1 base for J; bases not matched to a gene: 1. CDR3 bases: TGTGCCAGCAGCCGACAGGGGAACACTGAAGCTTTCTTT. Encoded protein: CASSRQGNTEAFF.

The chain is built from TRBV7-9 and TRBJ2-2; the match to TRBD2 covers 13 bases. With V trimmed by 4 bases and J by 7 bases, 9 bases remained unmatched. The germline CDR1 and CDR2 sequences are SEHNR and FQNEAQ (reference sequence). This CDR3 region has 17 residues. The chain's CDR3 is CASSWGLAGPRGGELFF. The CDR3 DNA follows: TGTGCCAGCAGCTGGGGACTAGCGGGACCTAGGGGCGGGGAGCTGTTTTTT.

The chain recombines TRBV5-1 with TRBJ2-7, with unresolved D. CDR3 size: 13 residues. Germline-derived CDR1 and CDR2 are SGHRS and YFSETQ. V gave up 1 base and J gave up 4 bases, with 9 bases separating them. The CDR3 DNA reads TGCGCCAGCAGCTTGCCTGGCTTATACGAGCAGTACTTC. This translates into CASSLPGLYEQYF.